A single sample gave rise to the 19 T cell receptor beta chains below, sequenced in a study of blood T cell repertoires in COVID-19. Here immunoSEQ multiplex PCR was the method, and the copy in TCRdb shows in-frame clones only, minus some. The table records around 110,000 clones, about nine tenths of them present only once. The sequenced material came from peripheral blood. The receptor source for this set is a human donor with active COVID-19. The donor label of this sample is uncertain.

V and J are TRBV7-9 and TRBJ2-5, with 8 bases aligning to TRBD2. Germline CDR1 SEHNR, CDR2 FQNEAQ (reference sequence). The CDR3 loop spans 13 amino acids. J lost 3 bases, V lost 11 bases, and 8 bases had no gene match. The chain's CDR3 is CAWAGGREETQYF. CDR3 nucleotides: TGTGCCTGGGCGGGGGGAAGGGAAGAGACCCAGTACTTC.

The chain recombines TRBV19 with TRBJ2-5; no definite D call. Germline V gene sequence: CDR1 LNHDA, CDR2 SQIVND (reference sequence). V dropped 1 base and J dropped 5 bases, with 8 bases sitting between them. The CDR3 spans 13 residues. CDR3 in DNA: TGTGCCAGTAGTATAGGGCCCGGGGAGACCCAGTACTTC. Residues: CASSIGPGETQYF. The full variable domain, completed using reference TRBV19 and TRBJ2-5, is DGGITQSPKYLFRKEGQNVTLSCEQNLNHDAMYWYRQDPGQGLRLIYYSQIVNDFQKGDIAEGYSVSREKKESFPLTVTSAQKNPTAFYLCASSIGPGETQYFGPGTRLLVL.

The chain employs TRBV5-1 and TRBJ2-1; 10 bases align to TRBD2. V gave up 0 bases and J gave up 7 bases; unmatched junction bases: 10. The germline V gene encodes CDR1 SGHRS and CDR2 YFSETQ. The CDR3 is 17 amino acids. CDR3: CASSLAFGLAGVNEQFF. The CDR3 DNA sequence: TGCGCCAGCAGCTTGGCGTTTGGGCTAGCGGGGGTTAATGAGCAGTTCTTC.

This chain uses TRBV5-4 with TRBJ2-5, with 7 bases that match TRBD2. The length of the CDR3 is 15 residues. Germline CDR1 is SGHNT and CDR2 is YYREEE (reference sequence). J lost 5 bases, V lost 4 bases, and 11 bases had no gene match. The chain's CDR3 is CASSTGLPSIETQYF. The CDR3 bases are TGTGCCAGCAGCACGGGACTACCTTCCATCGAGACCCAGTACTTC.

V usage is TRBV30 and J usage is TRBJ1-1; no clear D gene. The CDR3 runs to 13 residues. Germline lookup yields CDR1 GTSNPN and CDR2 SVGIG (reference sequence). Trimming cost V 3 bases and J 8 bases, with 16 bases left between them. The CDR3 coding sequence is TGTGCCTGGAGGGGAGTCAGCGGAGGCGAAGCTTTCTTT. Translation gives CAWRGVSGGEAFF.

This clone appeared a few times. J is TRBJ2-1 and V is TRBV4-3; TRBD2 aligns across 12 bases. V was pared by 4 bases and J by 3 bases, with 4 bases of the junction left unmatched. Germline CDR1 LGHNA, CDR2 YSLEER. The CDR3 is 16 amino acids. The CDR3 coding sequence is TGCGCCAGCAGCCCTAGCGGGGGGGCCTACTACAATGAGCAGTTCTTC. Translating gives CASSPSGGAYYNEQFF.

The chain has TRBV27 and TRBJ2-1; a weak D match, TRBD2 (5 bases). V was shortened by 2 bases and J by 3 bases, with 11 bases between the two germline ends. Germline CDR1 MNHEY, CDR2 SMNVEV (reference sequence). The CDR3 spans 15 residues. DNA of the CDR3: TGTGCCAGCAGTTTAGTTAAGAGGGTCTACAATGAGCAGTTCTTC. This gives the protein CASSLVKRVYNEQFF.

This chain uses TRBV4-3 with TRBJ2-5, with 8 bases fitting TRBD1. The CDR3 contains 17 residues. Germline V gene sequence: CDR1 LGHNA, CDR2 YSLEER. V lost 0 bases to trimming and J lost 2 bases; unmatched junction nucleotides: 8. The CDR3 spells CASSQDRTGTGQETQYF. In DNA form, the CDR3 reads TGCGCCAGCAGCCAAGATCGCACAGGGACAGGTCAAGAGACCCAGTACTTC.

The V gene is TRBV7-8, the J gene TRBJ1-5, with 9 nucleotides matching TRBD1. Germline V gives CDR1 SGHVS, CDR2 FQNEAQ. Unmatched junction bases numbered 7, after V lost 5 bases and J lost 5 bases. CDR3 size: 15 residues. CDR3 nucleotides: TGTGCCAGCAGCCCAACAGGGGGCTATTATCAGCCCCAGCATTTT. Protein: CASSPTGGYYQPQHF.

The chain combines TRBV5-4 with TRBJ1-1, with a tentative D call TRBD1 (6 bases). In germline, CDR1 is SGHNT, CDR2 YYREEE (reference sequence). V was pared by 6 bases and J by 7 bases, with 16 bases between. This CDR3 is 13 amino acids long. The CDR3 here is CASTADGTLEAFF. The CDR3 coding sequence is TGTGCCAGCACAGCGGACGGGACACTTGAAGCTTTCTTT. Together with reference TRBV5-4 and TRBJ1-1, the CDR3 gives the full variable domain: ETGVTQSPTHLIKTRGQQVTLRCSSQSGHNTVSWYQQALGQGPQFIFQYYREEENGRGNFPPRFSGLQFPNYSSELNVNALELDDSALYLCASTADGTLEAFFGQGTRLTVV.

The rearrangement joins TRBV7-2 to TRBJ1-1, with 7 bases that match TRBD1. Germline CDR1 reads SGHTA; CDR2 reads FQGNSA. Trimming took 7 bases from V and 0 from J; bases not matched to a gene: 8. The CDR3 is 15 residues long. CDR3 residues: CASKATGFVNTEAFF. DNA for the CDR3: TGTGCCAGCAAGGCGACAGGGTTTGTGAACACTGAAGCTTTCTTT.

The chain has TRBV5-6 and TRBJ2-1; tentatively, D is TRBD1 (5 bases). CDR1 is SGHDT and CDR2 is YYEEEE in the germline V gene. Trimming left V 0 bases short and J 6 bases short, with 7 bases between. The CDR3 loop spans 13 amino acids. CDR3 protein: CASSLGQPNEQFF. For the CDR3, the DNA is TGTGCCAGCAGCTTGGGACAGCCCAATGAGCAGTTCTTC.

The V gene is TRBV15, the J gene TRBJ2-7; no clear D gene. Trimming stripped 5 bases from V and 0 bases from J, with 14 bases between. The CDR3 length is 15 residues. Germline CDR1 is LNHNV and CDR2 is YYDKDF (reference sequence). Here the CDR3 reads CATSAHNQNSYEQYF. For the CDR3, the DNA is TGTGCCACCAGCGCCCACAACCAAAACTCCTACGAGCAGTACTTC.

The chain couples TRBV24-1 to TRBJ1-2; D is ambiguous. Germline CDR1 is KGHDR and CDR2 is SFDVKD. The V end was cut by 1 base, the J end by 2 bases, with 4 bases between. This CDR3 region has 13 residues. The CDR3 sequence is CATSDLQNYGYTF. CDR3 in DNA: TGTGCCACCAGTGATTTACAGAACTATGGCTACACCTTC.

This rearrangement joins TRBV28 to TRBJ1-2, with 7 bases lining up with TRBD1. Germline CDR1 reads MDHEN; CDR2 reads SYDVKM. The length of the CDR3 is 16 residues. Trimming at V came to 3 bases and at J to 3 bases, leaving 10 bases not matched to a gene. CDR3 DNA sequence: TGTGCCAGCAGTTTCCTGACAGGGCGTGGTGACTATGGCTACACCTTC. This gives the protein CASSFLTGRGDYGYTF.

The chain combines TRBV27 with TRBJ1-1; 10 bases agree with TRBD1. Looked up from germline, CDR1 is MNHEY and CDR2 is SMNVEV (reference sequence). The V segment lost 5 bases and the J segment 5 bases; nucleotides outside the gene matches: 14. This CDR3 contains 17 residues. The CDR3: CASSPTRTGGLGTEAFF. The DNA for the CDR3 is TGTGCCAGCAGTCCGACTCGGACAGGGGGATTGGGGACTGAAGCTTTCTTT.

V usage is TRBV4-1 and J usage is TRBJ2-3; 14 bases align to TRBD2. Germline V lookup: CDR1 MGHRA, CDR2 YSYEKL. Trimming cost V 6 bases and J 6 bases; bases outside gene matches: 5. The CDR3 covers 15 residues. CDR3 bases: TGCGCCAGCAGACGACTAGCGGGGGGGCCCGATACGCAGTATTTT. This gives the protein CASRRLAGGPDTQYF.

This chain uses TRBV7-9 with TRBJ1-5; 9 bases align to TRBD1. The CDR3 loop spans 15 amino acids. V was pared by 3 bases and J by 2 bases, with 2 bases of the junction left unmatched. CDR1 is SEHNR, CDR2 FQNEAQ, per germline (reference sequence). This CDR3 reads CASSLGDRGNQPQHF. The CDR3 bases are TGTGCCAGCAGCTTGGGGGACAGGGGCAATCAGCCCCAGCATTTT.

The chain joins TRBV4-3 to TRBJ1-1; D uncertain. CDR1 is LGHNA, CDR2 YSLEER, per germline. The CDR3 is 18 residues long. The V gene lost 0 bases and the J gene lost 3 bases, with 20 bases spanning the gap. In DNA, the CDR3 is TGCGCCAGCAGCCAAGAAATCAGGTCCGCTACGTTTGACACTGAAGCTTTCTTT. Its translation is CASSQEIRSATFDTEAFF.